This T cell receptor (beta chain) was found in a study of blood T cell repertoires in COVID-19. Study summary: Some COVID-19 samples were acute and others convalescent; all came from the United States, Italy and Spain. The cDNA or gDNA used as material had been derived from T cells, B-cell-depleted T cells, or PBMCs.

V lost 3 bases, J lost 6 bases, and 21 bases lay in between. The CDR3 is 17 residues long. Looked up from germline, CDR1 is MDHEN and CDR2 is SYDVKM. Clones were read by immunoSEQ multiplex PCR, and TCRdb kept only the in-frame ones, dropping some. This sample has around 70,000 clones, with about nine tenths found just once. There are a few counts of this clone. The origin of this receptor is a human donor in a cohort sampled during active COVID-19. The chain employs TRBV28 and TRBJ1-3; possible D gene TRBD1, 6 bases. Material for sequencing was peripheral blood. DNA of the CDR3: TGTGCCAGCAGTTTCCCCGCAGGGGCACGCCTGGCAAACACCATATATTTT. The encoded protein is CASSFPAGARLANTIYF.